The 24 T cell receptor beta chains below come from one sample, sequenced in a study of human T cells and chemical hapten exposure. The time point: pre-sensitization, week 0. Specified treatment: therapeutic diphenylcyclopropenone sensitization with weekly scalp DPC. TCRdb called the RACE reads again in MiXCR, with one record for every CDR3 protein. The data hold approximately 260,000 distinct CDR3 sequences, with about 8.6% observed a single time. Sequencing was performed on whole blood, taken in connection with sensitization to the hapten diphenylcyclopropenone (DPC). These receptors originate from a woman between 35 and 50 years old with alopecia areata. Some clones in this sample may be carry-over from other donors' samples.

The sample holds many counts of this clonotype. The chain employs TRBV11-2 and TRBJ2-3, with 10 bases aligning to TRBD1. V dropped 7 bases and J dropped 4; count of bases not matched to a gene: 8. Germline V lookup: CDR1 SGHAT, CDR2 FQNNGV. The CDR3 contains 15 residues. In DNA form, the CDR3 reads TGTGCCAGCAACAACCGGGACAGGGGATCAGATACGCAGTATTTT. It codes for CASNNRDRGSDTQYF.

The chain combines TRBV12-3 or TRBV12-4 with TRBJ2-1, with D unresolved. The ends were cut back, 5 bases at V and 0 bases at J, with 8 bases in the middle. This CDR3 region has 14 residues. The CDR3 loop reads CASSTDSSYNEQFF. The CDR3 DNA reads as TGTGCCAGCAGTACCGATAGCTCCTACAATGAGCAGTTCTTC.

The rearrangement joins TRBV27 to TRBJ2-7; tentatively, D is TRBD1 (5 bases). Between the trimmed V and J ends, which lost 8 bases and 6 bases, there was a span of 17 bases. The germline V gene encodes CDR1 MNHEY and CDR2 SMNVEV (reference sequence). The CDR3 runs to 13 residues. The CDR3 region has the DNA TGTGCCAGCTATCAATGGGGCGCGAGCGAGCAGTACTTC. This sequence encodes CASYQWGASEQYF.

The CDR3 sequence is CSAANRGLFYFLSSYNEQFF. The CDR3 DNA reads as TGCAGTGCCGCTAACAGGGGGCTTTTCTACTTCCTTAGCTCCTACAATGAGCAGTTCTTC. The rearrangement uses TRBV20-1 and TRBJ2-1; 9 bases fit TRBD1. The V and J ends lost 6 bases and 0 bases, in that order; junction bases with no gene match: 21. The CDR3 spans 20 residues. Per germline, CDR1 DFQATT and CDR2 SNEGSKA (reference sequence).

This chain joins TRBV5-5 and TRBJ2-1; possibly TRBD2 for D (6 bases). Germline V gives CDR1 SGHKS, CDR2 YYEKEE (reference sequence). V lost 3 bases and J 15 bases, leaving 13 bases between the germline ends. The length of the CDR3 is 11 residues. The CDR3 coding sequence is TGTGCCAGCAGCTCTCTGGACTACTGGTTCTTC. The encoded protein is CASSSLDYWFF.

The chain is built from TRBV11-2 and TRBJ2-7; D call uncertain. Trimming cost V 0 bases and J 4 bases, with 13 bases left between them. The germline gives CDR1 SGHAT, CDR2 FQNNGV. The CDR3 runs 15 residues. The CDR3: CASSLDRSAGYEQYF. CDR3 nucleotide sequence: TGTGCCAGCAGCTTAGATCGCTCAGCCGGATACGAGCAGTACTTC. Using reference TRBV11-2 and TRBJ2-7 for the parts outside the CDR3, the full variable domain is EAGVAQSPRYKIIEKRQSVAFWCNPISGHATLYWYQQILGQGPKLLIQFQNNGVVDDSQLPKDRFSAERLKGVDSTLKIQPAKLEDSAVYLCASSLDRSAGYEQYFGPGTRLTVT.

This clonotype was found a few times. This chain links TRBV25-1 with TRBJ2-7, with a weak D call TRBD2 (5 bases). CDR1 and CDR2 from the germline V gene are MGHDK and SYGVNS. CDR3 size: 15 residues. The V end lost 3 bases, the J end lost 0 bases, and 12 bases lay between the germline ends. The CDR3 region is CASSDPSGRSYEQYF. The CDR3 nucleotides read TGTGCCAGCAGTGATCCGAGCGGTCGCTCCTACGAGCAGTACTTC.

The table lists this clonotype with many counts. V usage is TRBV2 and J usage is TRBJ2-2; maybe TRBD2 (5 bases). Per germline, CDR1 SNHLY and CDR2 FYNNEI. Trimming removed 5 bases from V and 4 bases from J, with 11 bases in between. This CDR3 region has 14 residues. The CDR3 loop is CASSLAGRTGELFF. CDR3 bases: TGTGCCAGCAGTCTTGCGGGTCGCACCGGGGAGCTGTTTTTT.

This clonotype has a handful of counts. J is TRBJ2-1 and V is TRBV4-3, with 10 nucleotides matching TRBD2. This CDR3 contains 14 residues. With V trimmed by 0 bases and J by 15 bases, 8 bases remained unmatched. The germline V gene encodes CDR1 LGHNA and CDR2 YSLEER. CDR3 residues: CASSQELLAGDTFF. CDR3 DNA sequence: TGCGCCAGCAGCCAAGAGTTGCTAGCGGGAGATACGTTCTTC.

The chain is built from TRBV6-2 or TRBV6-3 and TRBJ2-5; 7 bases fit TRBD2. J lost 4 bases, V lost 3 bases, and 8 bases had no gene match. Germline values: CDR1 MNHEY, CDR2 SVGEGT. This CDR3 region has 15 residues. The CDR3 region is CASSYGGSDGETQYF. CDR3 coding DNA: TGTGCCAGCAGTTATGGCGGGAGCGACGGAGAGACCCAGTACTTC.

The J gene is TRBJ1-1, the V gene TRBV5-1; D gene ambiguous. V was pared by 0 bases and J by 0 bases, with 9 bases between. CDR3 length equals 15 residues. Looked up from germline, CDR1 is SGHRS and CDR2 is YFSETQ. CDR3 bases: TGCGCCAGCAGCTTGGGTACCAGCGTGAACACTGAAGCTTTCTTT. It specifies CASSLGTSVNTEAFF.

This clonotype was seen more than once but under ten times. This chain uses TRBV7-9 with TRBJ2-7; D gene ambiguous. Deletions cut 1 base from V and 1 base from J, with 8 bases between. CDR1 is SEHNR, CDR2 FQNEAQ, per germline (reference sequence). The CDR3 has 14 amino acids. The CDR3 region has the DNA TGTGCCAGCAGCTTAGTTTCACGTTCCTACGAGCAGTACTTC. This translates into CASSLVSRSYEQYF.

This clonotype showed up just a few times. The chain is built from TRBV9 and TRBJ2-5; 9 bases agree with TRBD2. With V trimmed by 3 bases and J by 1 base, 4 bases remained unmatched. Germline V gene lookup returns CDR1 SGDLS and CDR2 YYNGEE. This CDR3 is built from 15 residues. The CDR3 sequence is CASSGVAGAQETQYF. Here the CDR3 DNA reads TGTGCCAGCAGCGGGGTAGCGGGAGCCCAAGAGACCCAGTACTTC. The whole variable domain, filled in from reference TRBV9 and TRBJ2-5, reads DSGVTQTPKHLITATGQRVTLRCSPRSGDLSVYWYQQSLDQGLQFLIQYYNGEERAKGNILERFSAQQFPDLHSELNLSSLELGDSALYFCASSGVAGAQETQYFGPGTRLLVL.

The sample holds a few counts of this clonotype. The genes are TRBV6-2 or TRBV6-3 and TRBJ2-3; the D call may be TRBD1 or TRBD2 (5 bases each). The germline V gene has CDR1 MNHEY and CDR2 SVGEGT. The CDR3 runs 14 residues. Trimming removed 7 bases at V and 10 bases at J, with 21 bases between. DNA for the CDR3: TGTGCCAGCATTCCCGGGACCAGGTTGGGGGCGCAGTATTTT. Its translation: CASIPGTRLGAQYF.

The gene calls are TRBV2 and TRBJ1-4, with D unclear. The CDR3 contains 13 residues. The germline V and J ends were trimmed by 8 bases and 3 bases, with 10 bases remaining between them. Per the germline V gene, CDR1 is SNHLY and CDR2 is FYNNEI. CDR3 sequence reads: CASGVRANEKLFF. The CDR3, as DNA: TGTGCCAGCGGGGTACGGGCTAATGAAAAACTGTTTTTT.

This chain uses TRBV7-9 with TRBJ2-5; D possibly corresponds to TRBD2 (5 bases). Deletions cut 5 bases from V and 8 bases from J, with 12 bases between. The CDR3 loop spans 12 amino acids. Germline-derived CDR1 and CDR2 are SEHNR and FQNEAQ (reference sequence). The CDR3 DNA follows: TGTGCCAGCAGCCTGAGGGAGCGAACCCAGTACTTC. It yields the protein CASSLRERTQYF.

This chain joins TRBV6-5 and TRBJ1-5, with no clear D. The CDR3 has 13 amino acids. V was pared by 2 bases and J by 5 bases, with 7 bases between. Germline V gene lookup returns CDR1 MNHEY and CDR2 SVGAGI. As DNA, the CDR3 is TGTGCCAGCAGTTACGGCAGTTATCAGCCCCAGCATTTT. The encoded protein is CASSYGSYQPQHF.

The rearrangement links TRBV6-5 to TRBJ2-3; TRBD1 is a possible D gene (6 bases). Deletions cut 6 bases from V and 4 bases from J, with 17 bases between. CDR1 MNHEY and CDR2 SVGAGI come from the germline V gene. The CDR3 has 15 residues. CDR3 loop: CASSKIRGPADTQYF. CDR3 bases: TGTGCCAGCAGCAAGATCAGGGGTCCCGCAGATACGCAGTATTTT.

This clonotype was counted only a few times. It is unclear where the CDR3 begins or ends on the DNA, so no DNA is shown, and the CDR3 is as TCRdb lists it. The V gene is TRBV12-3 or TRBV12-4, the J gene TRBJ1-1; whether TRBD1, the table's D call, matches the DNA was not checked. The CDR3 contains 11 residues when both ends are counted. The CDR3 sequence is CASSFSGPAFF.

This clonotype came up a few times. The V gene is TRBV6-5, the J gene TRBJ2-5, with D perhaps TRBD1 or TRBD2 (5 bases each). The CDR3 has 17 residues. Germline assignment: CDR1 MNHEY and CDR2 SVGAGI. Trimming took 0 bases from V and 0 from J, leaving 14 bases between them. The chain's CDR3 is CASSYSRGLGHQETQYF. CDR3 DNA: TGTGCCAGCAGTTACTCGAGAGGTCTGGGACACCAAGAGACCCAGTACTTC.

This clonotype appeared a few times. The chain recombines TRBV14 with TRBJ2-7, with D hard to call. Deletions cut 8 bases from V and 0 bases from J, with 8 bases between. This CDR3 has 12 amino acids. The germline CDR1 and CDR2 sequences are SGHDN and FVKESK. The DNA for the CDR3 is TGTGCCAGCGGCCTAAGCTCCTACGAGCAGTACTTC. This gives the protein CASGLSSYEQYF.

This clonotype was counted ten times or more. This chain joins TRBV7-9 and TRBJ2-3; 9 bases match TRBD1. The length of the CDR3 is 14 residues. Germline values: CDR1 SEHNR, CDR2 FQNEAQ (reference sequence). V shed 6 bases and J 8 bases; nucleotides not matched to a gene: 9. The CDR3 reads CASSWDRVPSTQYF. The CDR3 nucleotides are TGTGCCAGCAGTTGGGACAGGGTCCCTAGTACGCAGTATTTT.

This clonotype was observed a few times. V is TRBV12-3 or TRBV12-4 and J is TRBJ1-4, with 9 bases aligning to TRBD1. The CDR3 consists of 14 residues. V was clipped by 1 base and J by 9 bases; unmatched bases: 3. The CDR3 DNA reads as TGTGCCAGCAGTTTAGGGACAGGGGAGAAAAAACTGTTTTTT. Translated, it gives CASSLGTGEKKLFF.

This clonotype was recorded many times. The rearrangement uses TRBV5-1 and TRBJ2-5; D gene ambiguous. The CDR3 contains 11 residues. Germline assignment: CDR1 SGHRS and CDR2 YFSETQ. The ends were cut back, 4 bases at V and 3 bases at J, with 4 bases in the middle. CDR3 sequence: CASSAKETQYF. Written as DNA, the CDR3 is TGCGCCAGCAGCGCGAAAGAGACCCAGTACTTC.